Listed below are T cell receptor beta chains from one sample, sequenced in a study of Ad26.COV2.S vaccination and SARS-CoV-2 variants. Profiling relied on immunoSEQ multiplex PCR, and the TCRdb table lists in-frame clones only, not all of them. The sample comprises a few hundred thousand clones, 90% of which are singletons, and about 5.4% rests with the top ten. Sequenced material: peripheral blood, taken in a trial of Ad26.COV2.S vaccine versus placebo. All receptors come from a person between 18 and 65 years old who received the Ad26.COV2.S COVID-19 vaccine or a placebo. CDR3s include the opening cysteine and the closing phenylalanine or tryptophan. A D gene is named only where the DNA matches it firmly. Clone size is given for some rows only: seen once, a few or many times, or a class if the clone is expanded.

d_call	clone_size	j_call	v_call	cdr3_aa	cdr3_nt
TRBD2	.	TRBJ2-1	TRBV7-9	CASSLAQTSGWYEQFF	TGTGCCAGCAGCTTAGCGCAGACTAGCGGTTGGTATGAGCAGTTCTTC
.	few	TRBJ1-5	TRBV6-5	CASQRGGNQPQHF	TGTGCCAGCCAGAGGGGCGGCAATCAGCCCCAGCATTTT
.	once	TRBJ2-1	TRBV27	CASSLGYRVSTDEQFF	TGTGCCAGCAGTTTAGGGTACAGGGTTTCTACGGATGAGCAGTTCTTC
.	.	TRBJ2-5	TRBV7-6	CASSRLTTQETQYF	TGTGCCAGCAGCCGACTGACTACCCAAGAGACCCAGTACTTC
.	.	TRBJ1-1	TRBV6-5	CASSRGFGFTEAFF	TGTGCCAGCAGTAGGGGGTTTGGGTTCACTGAAGCTTTCTTT
TRBD2	.	TRBJ2-1	TRBV18	CASSKLAGRNEQFF	TGTGCCAGCTCCAAGCTAGCGGGTCGCAATGAGCAGTTCTTC
TRBD1	.	TRBJ1-1	TRBV7-8	CASSLARTGRVNTEAFF	TGTGCCAGCAGCTTAGCGCGGACAGGGAGGGTGAACACTGAAGCTTTCTTT
TRBD1	.	TRBJ1-6	TRBV19	CASSTTGSSVNSPLHF	TGTGCCAGTAGTACGACAGGGAGTTCTGTAAATTCACCCCTCCACTTT
TRBD1	.	TRBJ1-4	TRBV18	CASSPRGTVSTNEKLFF	TGTGCCAGCTCACCCCGGGGGACAGTCTCAACTAATGAAAAACTGTTTTTT
TRBD1	.	TRBJ1-6	TRBV28	CASSSAGTGNSPLHF	TGTGCCAGCAGTTCTGCCGGGACAGGGAATTCACCCCTCCACTTT